This TCR beta chain came from a study of PD-L1 blockade in urothelial cancer. Each PCR contained spiked-in synthetic TCR analog templates. Profiling relied on immunoSEQ multiplex PCR, and the TCRdb table lists in-frame clones only, not all of them. The repertoire consists of just under 40,000 clones, with 75% to 90% occurring once and the leading ten covering roughly 2.1%. The V gene's germline CDR1 is SGHNT and CDR2 YYREEE (reference sequence). The J segment lost 8 bases and the V segment lost 3 bases, leaving 9 bases of the junction unmatched. The CDR3 length is 16 residues. The sequenced sample was PBMCs, obtained around atezolizumab (anti-PD-L1) treatment. The sequence came from a man in his sixties with urothelial cancer. V usage is TRBV5-4 and J usage is TRBJ2-1, with 12 bases matching TRBD2. The CDR3: CASSSMASGRADEQFF. The CDR3 nucleotides are TGTGCCAGCAGCTCAATGGCTAGCGGGAGGGCCGATGAGCAGTTCTTC.